Each of the 29 T cell receptor beta chains below was sequenced from the same sample in a study of blood T cells in healthy people across ages (dated by TCRdb to the mid-2010s). Library preparation employed 5' RACE. TCRdb lists the instrument as Illumina HiSeq 2500. A second PCR of about 6 to 12 cycles was run with a J-beta primer mix and a sample-barcoded 5' primer. TCRdb reanalyzed the raw reads on its own, using fastp at Q25 for trimming and MiXCR for clone calling, and kept in-frame beta chains. Entries are consolidated by CDR3 protein sequence, retaining the most common genes and DNA. The sample table contains hundreds of thousands of distinct CDR3 sequences; only one count was recorded for 58% of them. The top ten constitute around 20% of the sample. Sequenced material: blood. These receptors were obtained from a young man in good health.

This clonotype occurred a few times. The rearrangement joins TRBV10-3 to TRBJ2-7; 8 nucleotides align to TRBD2. The CDR3 is 13 amino acids. Unmatched junction bases numbered 8, after V lost 10 bases and J lost 3 bases. Germline V gene sequence: CDR1 ENHRY, CDR2 SYGVKD. CDR3 protein: CATQQRESYEQYF. As DNA, the CDR3 is TGTGCCACCCAGCAGCGGGAGAGCTACGAGCAGTACTTC.

The V gene is TRBV20-1, the J gene TRBJ2-3, with 11 bases identical to TRBD2. V lost 5 bases and J lost 2; bases outside the gene matches: 6. The germline V gene encodes CDR1 DFQATT and CDR2 SNEGSKA (reference sequence). CDR3 size: 15 residues. The CDR3 nucleotides read TGCAGTGCTTCGCTAGCGGGGGGATACACAGATACGCAGTATTTT. As protein: CSASLAGGYTDTQYF.

There are many counts of this clonotype. The chain joins TRBV6-5 to TRBJ2-3; D tentatively fits TRBD1 or TRBD2 (5 bases each). The CDR3 contains 14 residues. Germline CDR1 and CDR2: MNHEY and SVGAGI. Trimming stripped 7 bases from V and 4 bases from J, with 15 bases between. The CDR3 region is CASTGTADSDTQYF. CDR3 nucleotides: TGTGCCAGCACCGGGACGGCCGATTCAGATACGCAGTATTTT.

To note about this clonotype: The junction shows a germline mismatch at one end, possibly a read error. CDR3 protein: CAGSPISSGGYNEQFF. CDR3 nucleotide sequence: TGCGCCGGCAGCCCCATTTCTAGCGGGGGGTACAATGAGCAGTTCTTC. This sequence joins TRBV5-1 and TRBJ2-1, with 11 bases matching TRBD2. The CDR3 runs 16 residues. In germline, CDR1 is SGHRS, CDR2 YFSETQ.

The chain uses TRBV7-2 and TRBJ2-7; D remains unclear. Trimming took 5 bases from V and 6 from J, leaving 14 bases between them. CDR1 SGHTA and CDR2 FQGNSA come from the germline V gene. The CDR3 has 13 residues. The CDR3 sequence is CASSPVTLGEQYF. The CDR3 DNA reads as TGTGCCAGCAGCCCAGTTACGTTGGGCGAGCAGTACTTC.

This clonotype was counted a few times. The chain carries TRBV7-6 and TRBJ2-7; possible D gene TRBD2, 6 bases. V was shortened by 5 bases and J by 2 bases, with 22 bases between the two germline ends. The V gene's germline CDR1 is SGHVS and CDR2 FNYEAQ. The CDR3 consists of 17 residues. CDR3 loop: CASSPSFREVRTYEQYF. The CDR3 DNA reads TGTGCCAGCAGCCCAAGTTTTAGGGAGGTCAGGACCTACGAGCAGTACTTC. The variable domain in full, completed from reference TRBV7-6 and TRBJ2-7, reads GAGVSQSPRYKVTKRGQDVALRCDPISGHVSLYWYRQALGQGPEFLTYFNYEAQQDKSGLPNDRFSAERPEGSISTLTIQRTEQRDSAMYRCASSPSFREVRTYEQYFGPGTRLTVT.

This chain connects TRBV27 to TRBJ2-3; TRBD2 matches at 10 bases. Trimming took 6 bases from V and 10 from J; bases not matched to a gene: 22. Germline CDR1 MNHEY, CDR2 SMNVEV (reference sequence). The CDR3 consists of 18 residues. In DNA form, the CDR3 reads TGTGCCAGCAGCCTCAACCCCATAGCGGGAGGCCCTGCAGGGTCGCAGTATTTT. Its protein product is CASSLNPIAGGPAGSQYF.

This clonotype was counted between two and nine times. The chain employs TRBV7-2 and TRBJ2-7; D is unclear. Trimming pared 5 bases from V and 4 bases from J, leaving 9 bases between. The CDR3 consists of 12 residues. Germline lookup yields CDR1 SGHTA and CDR2 FQGNSA. The CDR3 nucleotides are TGTGCCAGCAGCAGACTTTCTTACGAGCAGTACTTC. Its translation: CASSRLSYEQYF.

The chain is built from TRBV24-1 and TRBJ2-1; D possibly uses TRBD1 or TRBD2 (5 bases each). Trimming stripped 0 bases from V and 5 bases from J, with 13 bases between. Germline V gene data show CDR1 as KGHDR and CDR2 as SFDVKD. The CDR3 loop spans 16 amino acids. The CDR3 coding sequence is TGTGCCACCAGTGATTTGGGGGGTGACAGCAACAATGAGCAGTTCTTC. It translates to CATSDLGGDSNNEQFF.

The rearrangement uses TRBV7-2 and TRBJ1-1, with a possible D match to TRBD1 (5 bases). Between the trimmed V and J ends, which lost 1 base and 0 bases, there was a span of 9 bases. The CDR3 runs to 15 residues. Per germline, CDR1 SGHTA and CDR2 FQGNSA. This chain's CDR3 is CASSLEGLVNTEAFF. As DNA, the CDR3 is TGTGCCAGCAGCTTAGAGGGACTCGTGAACACTGAAGCTTTCTTT.

This chain uses TRBV20-1 with TRBJ1-4; 7 nucleotides line up with TRBD1. Germline CDR1 reads DFQATT; CDR2 reads SNEGSKA (reference sequence). J was trimmed by 4 bases and V by 6 bases; bases with no gene match: 8. The CDR3 loop spans 14 amino acids. The CDR3 loop is CSAKTGTVNEKLFF. The DNA for the CDR3 is TGCAGTGCGAAAACCGGGACAGTTAATGAAAAACTGTTTTTT.

J is TRBJ1-1 and V is TRBV29-1, with 8 bases identical to TRBD1. Per germline, CDR1 SQVTM and CDR2 ANQGSEA. Trimming took 5 bases from V and 0 from J; bases not matched to a gene: 8. This CDR3 contains 15 residues. The CDR3 nucleotides read TGCAGCGTTTGGGGGGACAGGCCAATGAACACTGAAGCTTTCTTT. Translating gives CSVWGDRPMNTEAFF.

The chain couples TRBV5-1 to TRBJ1-1, with D perhaps TRBD1 (6 bases). This CDR3 contains 15 residues. From germline, CDR1 is SGHRS and CDR2 YFSETQ. V lost 0 bases to trimming and J lost 1 base, with 10 bases between them. CDR3 in amino acids: CASSLEGGWNTEAFF. Written as DNA, the CDR3 is TGCGCCAGCAGCTTGGAAGGGGGATGGAACACTGAAGCTTTCTTT.

This chain links TRBV27 with TRBJ2-3; D unresolved. V lost 11 bases, J lost 7 bases, and 13 bases lay in between. Germline lookup yields CDR1 MNHEY and CDR2 SMNVEV (reference sequence). The CDR3 is 11 residues long. This CDR3 is CAVSVANTQYF. In DNA, the CDR3 is TGTGCCGTTAGTGTGGCGAATACGCAGTATTTT.

The chain recombines TRBV25-1 with TRBJ2-5; D is unclear. Trimming shortened V by 11 bases and J by 5 bases, and 12 bases separated the two germline ends. The CDR3 is 11 amino acids. Germline assignment: CDR1 MGHDK and CDR2 SYGVNS. The CDR3 here is CAVKASETQYF. CDR3 DNA sequence: TGTGCCGTGAAGGCAAGTGAGACCCAGTACTTC.

The chain carries TRBV6-1 and TRBJ2-3; unclear D gene. CDR3 length equals 17 residues. The V gene lost 1 base and the J gene lost 2 bases, with 16 bases spanning the gap. Germline CDR1 and CDR2: MNHNS and SASEGT. CDR3 coding DNA: TGTGCCAGCAGTGAAGGTGATGCGGACGGATTCACAGATACGCAGTATTTT. Its protein is CASSEGDADGFTDTQYF.

The CDR3 protein is CASRGDGRNYGYTF. The CDR3, as DNA: TGTGCCAGCAGGGGGGACGGACGGAACTATGGCTACACCTTC. The chain links TRBV7-9 to TRBJ1-2, with D perhaps TRBD1 (5 bases). The CDR3 consists of 14 residues. The V gene's germline CDR1 is SEHNR and CDR2 FQNEAQ (reference sequence). V lost 6 bases, J lost 2 bases, and 13 bases lay in between.

V gene TRBV28 combines with J gene TRBJ2-4, with D uncertain. The J call may be wrong; the DNA end is better matched by TRBJ2-7. This CDR3 spans 12 amino acids. Germline CDR1 is MDHEN and CDR2 is SYDVKM. CDR3 DNA: TGTGCCAGCACCGGTCCCCTAGGCGAGCAGTACTTC. It translates to CASTGPLGEQYF.

At least ten counts were recorded for this clonotype. The chain carries TRBV29-1 and TRBJ2-7; D is possibly TRBD1 or TRBD2 (5 bases each). The CDR3 spans 12 residues. Germline values: CDR1 SQVTM, CDR2 ANQGSEA. Trimming removed 8 bases at V and 0 bases at J, with 11 bases between. CDR3: CSFGTSSYEQYF. The CDR3 region has the DNA TGCAGCTTTGGGACGAGCTCCTACGAGCAGTACTTC.

A word on this clonotype: The junction shows a germline mismatch at one end, possibly a read error. The chain has TRBV9 and TRBJ2-6; D is unclear. Germline CDR1 SGDLS, CDR2 YYNGEE. The CDR3 consists of 19 residues. This CDR3 is CANSASSLGSSSGANVLTF. Written as DNA, the CDR3 is TGTGCCAACAGCGCCTCCTCTTTGGGGTCCAGCTCTGGGGCCAACGTCCTGACTTTC.

The gene calls are TRBV20-1 and TRBJ2-5; a possible D gene is TRBD1 (6 bases). Trimming stripped 1 base from V and 7 bases from J, with 13 bases between. Germline lookup yields CDR1 DFQATT and CDR2 SNEGSKA (reference sequence). The CDR3 extends over 13 amino acids. The CDR3: CSARVTLGGTQYF. The CDR3 bases are TGCAGTGCTAGAGTTACCCTAGGGGGGACCCAGTACTTC.

This rearrangement joins TRBV6-5 to TRBJ2-4; D is uncertain. The ends were cut back, 6 bases at V and 0 bases at J, with 12 bases in the middle. Per the germline V gene, CDR1 is MNHEY and CDR2 is SVGAGI. The CDR3 has 15 residues. The CDR3 coding sequence is TGTGCCAGCAGCTCCCGACCCTTAGCCAAAAACATTCAGTACTTC. This codes for CASSSRPLAKNIQYF.

The chain carries TRBV30 and TRBJ2-7; D is unresolved. The V end was cut by 1 base, the J end by 2 bases, with 6 bases between. CDR3 size: 12 residues. Per germline, CDR1 GTSNPN and CDR2 SVGIG (reference sequence). The CDR3: CAWSAYTYEQYF. The CDR3 DNA reads as TGTGCCTGGAGTGCCTACACCTACGAGCAGTACTTC. The variable domain in full, with the rest retrieved from reference TRBV30 and TRBJ2-7, is SQTIHQWPATLVQPVGSPLSLECTVEGTSNPNLYWYRQAAGRGLQLLFYSVGIGQISSEVPQNLSASRPQDRQFILSSKKLLLSDSGFYLCAWSAYTYEQYFGPGTRLTVT.

The chain carries TRBV12-3 or TRBV12-4 and TRBJ2-1; D gene uncertain. The V end was cut by 0 bases, the J end by 10 bases, with 7 bases between. The CDR3 has 12 residues. Here the CDR3 DNA reads TGTGCCAGCAGTTTAGCGACTGGAGAGCAGTTCTTC. It translates to CASSLATGEQFF.

Remarks on this clonotype: With a much larger clone just one base away, this may be a read error. V is TRBV20-1 and J is TRBJ2-1; 13 bases match TRBD2. CDR3 length equals 13 residues. CDR1 is DFQATT and CDR2 is SNEGSKA in the germline V gene (reference sequence). V lost 6 bases, J lost 10 bases, and 6 bases stayed unmatched. CDR3 sequence (DNA): TGCAGTGCCGGGACTAGCGGGAAGCGGGAGCAGTTCTTC. This codes for CSAGTSGKREQFF.

V gene TRBV20-1 combines with J gene TRBJ2-7, with TRBD1 identical over 8 bases. The V gene's germline CDR1 is DFQATT and CDR2 SNEGSKA (reference sequence). The CDR3 loop spans 14 amino acids. V shed 6 bases, J shed 0 bases, and the junction held 7 bases outside the gene matches. The CDR3 DNA is TGCAGTGCCTACCCTGGACAGGGCTCCTACGAGCAGTACTTC. It yields the protein CSAYPGQGSYEQYF.

This rearrangement joins TRBV7-2 to TRBJ2-7; 9 positions agree with TRBD2. V lost 6 bases and J lost 7; bases outside the gene matches: 13. Germline loops: CDR1 SGHTA, CDR2 FQGNSA. CDR3 length equals 15 residues. The CDR3 nucleotides read TGTGCCAGCAGAAGGGGGACTAGCTTCTACAATGAGCAGTACTTC. This gives the protein CASRRGTSFYNEQYF.

This clonotype occurred once. The chain is built from TRBV6-5 and TRBJ2-5; D remains ambiguous. The CDR3 contains 14 residues. V was trimmed by 0 bases and J by 2 bases, leaving 7 bases between them. Per the germline V gene, CDR1 is MNHEY and CDR2 is SVGAGI. CDR3 bases: TGTGCCAGCAGTTACTCGGGCCCGCAAGAGACCCAGTACTTC. This codes for CASSYSGPQETQYF.

V gene TRBV18 combines with J gene TRBJ2-7; no clear D gene. The V end was cut by 5 bases, the J end by 5 bases, with 16 bases between. CDR1 KGHSH and CDR2 LQKENI come from the germline V gene. The CDR3 contains 14 residues. CDR3 sequence reads: CASSADTKLNEQYF. The CDR3 nucleotides read TGTGCCAGCTCAGCCGACACGAAACTCAACGAGCAGTACTTC.